This T cell receptor (beta chain) derives from a study of OX40 agonist ivuxolimab in advanced cancers. Study-wide results and caveats: The study observed clonal expansion of CD4+ and CD8+ blood T cells by week 6 at 0.1 to 3.0 mg/kg. CD8+ T cells showed, on average, more clonal expansion than CD4+ cells. Determination of antigen specificity was not performed for the expanded peripheral T cells.

A word on this clone: The antigen remains undetermined.

Profiled with immunoSEQ multiplex PCR; TCRdb holds only in-frame clones, not every one. The repertoire consists of tens of thousands of clones, with under 95% occurring once and the leading ten covering roughly 0.5%. The investigators sampled blood at baseline, at cycle 4 day 1, and at cycle 7 day 1. V lost 7 bases to trimming and J lost 1 base; unmatched junction nucleotides: 4. CDR1 MNHNS and CDR2 SASEGT come from the germline V gene. The CDR3 length is 14 residues. The J gene is TRBJ2-5, the V gene TRBV6-1; 9 bases agree with TRBD1. The receptor's source is an adult with an advanced solid tumor such as melanoma, head and neck, liver or kidney cancer. The sample was CD4+ or CD8+ T cells sorted from blood, taken in a trial of the OX40 agonist ivuxolimab. The CDR3, as DNA: TGTGCCAGCACTCGGGACAGGGCCCAAGAGACCCAGTACTTC. Protein product: CASTRDRAQETQYF.